This passage covers 15 T cell receptor beta chains from one sample sequenced in a study of cytomegalovirus exposure and HLA in healthy donors. The primer mix had 60 Vbeta and 13 Jbeta primers. Assay used: immunoSEQ multiplex PCR; TCRdb lists only in-frame clones, some missing. Of about 130,000 clones in the sample, 10% were seen once. Sequenced input: PBMCs. The receptors come from a young woman in good health and CMV-seropositive.

The V gene is TRBV4-1, the J gene TRBJ1-1; D might be TRBD1 (5 bases). Trimming removed 0 bases from V and 9 bases from J, with 20 bases in between. The CDR3 sequence is 16 residues long. CDR1 is MGHRA and CDR2 is YSYEKL in the germline V gene. The CDR3 DNA reads as TGCGCCAGCAGCCAAGATGTGGAGGGGCTGAGCCCAAAAGCTTTCTTT. Translated, it gives CASSQDVEGLSPKAFF.

The chain combines TRBV18 with TRBJ2-5; possibly TRBD1 for D (5 bases). Germline lookup yields CDR1 KGHSH and CDR2 LQKENI. The CDR3 spans 14 residues. Between the trimmed V and J ends, which lost 2 bases and 2 bases, there was a span of 9 bases. The CDR3 loop is CASSPYRGQETQYF. Written as DNA, the CDR3 is TGTGCCAGCTCACCATATAGGGGTCAAGAGACCCAGTACTTC.

This clone was counted between two and nine times. The V gene is TRBV6-1, the J gene TRBJ1-1; TRBD1 is a possible D gene (5 bases). This CDR3 spans 14 amino acids. Germline V gene data show CDR1 as MNHNS and CDR2 as SASEGT. V gave up 7 bases and J gave up 5 bases, with 17 bases separating them. CDR3: CASIGTGVRTEAFF. CDR3 sequence (DNA): TGTGCCAGCATTGGAACGGGGGTTAGGACTGAAGCTTTCTTT.

V usage is TRBV30 and J usage is TRBJ1-5; a weak D match, TRBD1 (6 bases). CDR3 size: 15 residues. Germline V CDR1 and CDR2: GTSNPN, SVGIG (reference sequence). The V gene lost 1 base and the J gene lost 7 bases, with 17 bases spanning the gap. CDR3 sequence reads: CAWSDGQFDGQPQHF. In DNA form, the CDR3 reads TGTGCCTGGAGTGACGGACAGTTCGACGGGCAGCCCCAGCATTTT.

This chain uses TRBV7-2 with TRBJ1-2; D gene ambiguous. The length of the CDR3 is 13 residues. In germline, CDR1 is SGHTA, CDR2 FQGNSA. V gave up 5 bases and J gave up 8 bases, with 15 bases separating them. CDR3 residues: CASSGLDGEGYTF. The CDR3 DNA reads TGTGCCAGCAGCGGTCTTGATGGAGAGGGCTACACCTTC.

This clone has just a few counts. The rearrangement joins TRBV29-1 to TRBJ2-3; D might be TRBD2 (5 bases). The CDR3 length is 12 residues. Germline V gene lookup returns CDR1 SQVTM and CDR2 ANQGSEA. Trimming stripped 2 bases from V and 6 bases from J, with 9 bases between. Here the CDR3 reads CSVEKDFDTQYF. CDR3 DNA: TGCAGCGTTGAAAAGGACTTTGATACGCAGTATTTT.

This clone has just a few counts. The V and J genes are TRBV18 and TRBJ1-1, with 8 bases matching TRBD1. Germline V CDR1 and CDR2: KGHSH, LQKENI. Unmatched junction bases numbered 9, after V lost 0 bases and J lost 0 bases. The CDR3 runs 18 residues. For the CDR3, the DNA is TGTGCCAGCTCACCACCGGTAGGACAGGGCTCAATGAACACTGAAGCTTTCTTT. Encoded protein: CASSPPVGQGSMNTEAFF.

J is TRBJ2-3 and V is TRBV7-9, with D maybe TRBD2 (6 bases). The germline V gene has CDR1 SEHNR and CDR2 FQNEAQ (reference sequence). The CDR3 sequence is 10 residues long. V shed 7 bases and J shed 9 bases, with 8 bases lying between them. This CDR3 reads CASMGGTQYF. The CDR3 bases are TGTGCCAGCATGGGGGGAACGCAGTATTTT.

In its sample, this clone was seen a few times. The V call is TRBV28, the J call TRBJ1-5; D is perhaps TRBD1 (5 bases). V lost 5 bases and J 3 bases, leaving 11 bases between the germline ends. From germline, CDR1 is MDHEN and CDR2 SYDVKM. CDR3 length equals 14 residues. The DNA of the CDR3 is TGTGCCAGCAGTCCCCGACAGATCAATCAGCCCCAGCATTTT. As protein: CASSPRQINQPQHF.

There are a few counts of this clone. The chain carries TRBV19 and TRBJ2-2; TRBD2 matches 9 bases. The germline CDR1 and CDR2 sequences are LNHDA and SQIVND (reference sequence). J gave up 7 bases and V 4 bases, and 10 bases lay outside the gene matches. The CDR3 extends over 16 amino acids. CDR3 amino acids: CASSRSASGMGGELFF. Written as DNA, the CDR3 is TGTGCCAGTAGTAGGTCCGCTAGCGGGATGGGCGGGGAGCTGTTTTTT.

This clone has just a few counts. The chain employs TRBV4-2 and TRBJ1-2; TRBD1 agrees at 8 bases. Germline CDR1 LGHNA, CDR2 YNFKEQ. The CDR3 totals 16 residues. V lost 0 bases to trimming and J lost 8 bases; unmatched junction nucleotides: 11. The CDR3 sequence: CASSQEGQGAGYGYTF. The CDR3 coding sequence is TGTGCCAGCAGCCAAGAAGGGCAGGGGGCGGGATACGGCTACACCTTC.

The chain is built from TRBV4-1 and TRBJ2-7; D is perhaps TRBD1 (5 bases). V was clipped by 1 base and J by 6 bases, with 13 bases between them. Per the germline V gene, CDR1 is MGHRA and CDR2 is YSYEKL. This CDR3 comprises 14 residues. The CDR3 region has the DNA TGCGCCAGCAGCCAAGGGAACTCAGGGTCCGAGCAGTACTTC. The encoded protein is CASSQGNSGSEQYF.

There are a few counts of this clone. The chain is built from TRBV5-1 and TRBJ1-5; TRBD1 matches at 8 bases. J gave up 5 bases and V 8 bases, and 6 bases lay outside the gene matches. This CDR3 has 13 amino acids. Germline assignment: CDR1 SGHRS and CDR2 YFSETQ. The CDR3, as DNA: TGCGCCAGGGGGACAGGTTTTGATCAGCCCCAGCATTTT. Amino acid sequence: CARGTGFDQPQHF. Supplemented by reference TRBV5-1 and TRBJ1-5, the full variable domain reads KAGVTQTPRYLIKTRGQQVTLSCSPISGHRSVSWYQQTPGQGLQFLFEYFSETQRNKGNFPGRFSGRQFSNSRSEMNVSTLELGDSALYLCARGTGFDQPQHFGDGTRLSIL.

The chain is built from TRBV6-1 and TRBJ2-7, with 7 bases identical to TRBD1. J lost 5 bases, V lost 5 bases, and 6 bases had no gene match. The CDR3 contains 13 residues. Germline values: CDR1 MNHNS, CDR2 SASEGT. CDR3 loop: CASSSGTENEQYF. The CDR3 DNA reads as TGTGCCAGCAGTTCCGGGACAGAAAACGAGCAGTACTTC.

The V call is TRBV7-3, the J call TRBJ2-7; the D gene is possibly TRBD2 (6 bases). This CDR3 is built from 15 residues. CDR1 is SGHTA and CDR2 is FQGTGA in the germline V gene. Trimming shortened V by 2 bases and J by 2 bases, and 13 bases separated the two germline ends. CDR3 nucleotides: TGTGCCAGCAGCTTATCCAGCGGGCCAACCTACGAGCAGTACTTC. Its translation is CASSLSSGPTYEQYF.